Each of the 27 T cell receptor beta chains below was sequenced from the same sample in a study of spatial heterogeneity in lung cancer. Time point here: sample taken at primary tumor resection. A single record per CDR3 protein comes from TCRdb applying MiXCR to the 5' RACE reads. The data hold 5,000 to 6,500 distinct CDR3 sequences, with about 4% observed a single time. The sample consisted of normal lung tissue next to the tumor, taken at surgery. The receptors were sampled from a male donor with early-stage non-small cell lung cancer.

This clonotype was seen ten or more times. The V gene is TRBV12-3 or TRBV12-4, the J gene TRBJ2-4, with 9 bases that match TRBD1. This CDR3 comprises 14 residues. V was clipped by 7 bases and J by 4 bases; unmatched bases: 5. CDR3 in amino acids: CASTGGTGKNIQYF. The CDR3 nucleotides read TGTGCCAGCACCGGGGGGACAGGGAAAAACATTCAGTACTTC.

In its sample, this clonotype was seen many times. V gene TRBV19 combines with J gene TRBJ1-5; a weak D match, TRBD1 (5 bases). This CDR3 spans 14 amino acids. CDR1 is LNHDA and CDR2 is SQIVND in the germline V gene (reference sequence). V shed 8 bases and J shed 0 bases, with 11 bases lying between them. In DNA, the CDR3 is TGTGCCAGTCTCAGGGTTAATAGCAATCAGCCCCAGCATTTT. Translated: CASLRVNSNQPQHF.

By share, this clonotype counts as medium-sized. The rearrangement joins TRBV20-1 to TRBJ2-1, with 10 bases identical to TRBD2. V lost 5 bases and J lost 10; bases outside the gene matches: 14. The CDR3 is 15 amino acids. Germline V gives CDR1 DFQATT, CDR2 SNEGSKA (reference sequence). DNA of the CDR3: TGCAGTGCTTCTAGGGCGGCTAGCGGGGGCCTAGAGCAGTTCTTC. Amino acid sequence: CSASRAASGGLEQFF.

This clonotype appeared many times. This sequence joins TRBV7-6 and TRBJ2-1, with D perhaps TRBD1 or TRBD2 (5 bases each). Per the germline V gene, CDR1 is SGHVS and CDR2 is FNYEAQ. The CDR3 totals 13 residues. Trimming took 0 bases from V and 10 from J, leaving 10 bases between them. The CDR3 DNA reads TGTGCCAGCAGCTTAGCCGGGACGAGCGAGCAGTTCTTC. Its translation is CASSLAGTSEQFF.

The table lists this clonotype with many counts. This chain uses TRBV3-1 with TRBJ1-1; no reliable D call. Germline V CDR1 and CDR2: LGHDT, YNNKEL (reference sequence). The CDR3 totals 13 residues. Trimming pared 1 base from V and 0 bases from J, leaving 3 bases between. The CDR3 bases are TGTGCCAGCAGCCAAGGAATGAACACTGAAGCTTTCTTT. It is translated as CASSQGMNTEAFF. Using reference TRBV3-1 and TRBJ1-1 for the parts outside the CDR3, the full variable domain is DTAVSQTPKYLVTQMGNDKSIKCEQNLGHDTMYWYKQDSKKFLKIMFSYNNKELIINETVPNRFSPKSPDKAHLNLHINSLELGDSAVYFCASSQGMNTEAFFGQGTRLTVV.

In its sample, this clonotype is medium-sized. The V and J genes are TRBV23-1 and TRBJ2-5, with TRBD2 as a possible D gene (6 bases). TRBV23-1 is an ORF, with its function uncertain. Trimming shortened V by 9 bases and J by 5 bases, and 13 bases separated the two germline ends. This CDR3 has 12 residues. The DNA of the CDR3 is TGCGCCAGTTCCTCCGCGGGGGAGACCCAGTACTTC. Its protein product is CASSSAGETQYF.

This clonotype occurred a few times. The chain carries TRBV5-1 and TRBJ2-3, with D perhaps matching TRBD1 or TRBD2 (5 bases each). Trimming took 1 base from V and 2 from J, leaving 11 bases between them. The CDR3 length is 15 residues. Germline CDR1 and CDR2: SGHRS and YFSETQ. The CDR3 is CASSLWDHNTDTQYF. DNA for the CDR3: TGCGCCAGCAGCTTGTGGGACCATAACACAGATACGCAGTATTTT.

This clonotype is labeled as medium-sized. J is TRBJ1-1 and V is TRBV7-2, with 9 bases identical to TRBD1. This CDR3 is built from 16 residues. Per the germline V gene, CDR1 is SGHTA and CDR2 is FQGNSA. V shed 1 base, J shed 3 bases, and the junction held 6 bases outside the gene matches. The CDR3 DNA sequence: TGTGCCAGCAGCTTAGGAAGGGGACAGGGCGACACTGAAGCTTTCTTT. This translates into CASSLGRGQGDTEAFF. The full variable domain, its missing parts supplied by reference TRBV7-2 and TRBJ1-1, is GAGVSQSPSNKVTEKGKDVELRCDPISGHTALYWYRQSLGQGLEFLIYFQGNSAPDKSGLPSDRFSAERTGGSVSTLTIQRTQQEDSAVYLCASSLGRGQGDTEAFFGQGTRLTVV.

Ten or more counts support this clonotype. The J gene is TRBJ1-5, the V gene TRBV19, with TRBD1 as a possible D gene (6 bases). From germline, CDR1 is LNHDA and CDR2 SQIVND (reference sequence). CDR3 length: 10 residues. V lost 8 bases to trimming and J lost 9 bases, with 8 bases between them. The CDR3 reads CASGGAPQHF. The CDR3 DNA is TGTGCCAGTGGGGGCGCGCCCCAGCATTTT.

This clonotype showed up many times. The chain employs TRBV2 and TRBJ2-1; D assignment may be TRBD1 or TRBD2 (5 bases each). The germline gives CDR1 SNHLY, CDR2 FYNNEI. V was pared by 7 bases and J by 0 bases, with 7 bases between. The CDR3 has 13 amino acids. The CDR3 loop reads CASKGSSYNEQFF. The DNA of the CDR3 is TGTGCCAGCAAGGGGAGCTCCTACAATGAGCAGTTCTTC.

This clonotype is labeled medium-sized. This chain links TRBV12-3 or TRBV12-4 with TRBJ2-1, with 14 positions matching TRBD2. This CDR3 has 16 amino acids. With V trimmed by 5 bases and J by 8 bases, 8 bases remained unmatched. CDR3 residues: CASSPGTSGSNDEQFF. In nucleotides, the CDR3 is TGTGCCAGCAGTCCTGGGACTAGCGGGAGCAATGATGAGCAGTTCTTC.

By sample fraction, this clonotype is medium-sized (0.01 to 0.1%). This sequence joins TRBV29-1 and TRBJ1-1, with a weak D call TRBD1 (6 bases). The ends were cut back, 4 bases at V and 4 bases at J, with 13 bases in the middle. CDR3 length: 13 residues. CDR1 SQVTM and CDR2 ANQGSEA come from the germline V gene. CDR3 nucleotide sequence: TGCAGCGTTGGAGGACAGTCGAGCACTGAAGCTTTCTTT. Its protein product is CSVGGQSSTEAFF.

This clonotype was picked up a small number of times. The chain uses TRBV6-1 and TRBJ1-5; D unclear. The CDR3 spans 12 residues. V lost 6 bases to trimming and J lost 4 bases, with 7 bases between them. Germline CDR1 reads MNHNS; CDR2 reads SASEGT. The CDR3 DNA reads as TGTGCCAGCAGGCAAGCTAATCAGCCCCAGCATTTT. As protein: CASRQANQPQHF.

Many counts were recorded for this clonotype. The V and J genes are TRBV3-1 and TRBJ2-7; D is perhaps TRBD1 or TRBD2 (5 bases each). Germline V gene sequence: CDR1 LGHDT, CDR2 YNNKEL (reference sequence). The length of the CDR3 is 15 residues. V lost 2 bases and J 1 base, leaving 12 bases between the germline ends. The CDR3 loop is CASSQFTGPSYEQYF. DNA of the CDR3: TGTGCCAGCAGCCAATTCACGGGGCCTTCCTACGAGCAGTACTTC.

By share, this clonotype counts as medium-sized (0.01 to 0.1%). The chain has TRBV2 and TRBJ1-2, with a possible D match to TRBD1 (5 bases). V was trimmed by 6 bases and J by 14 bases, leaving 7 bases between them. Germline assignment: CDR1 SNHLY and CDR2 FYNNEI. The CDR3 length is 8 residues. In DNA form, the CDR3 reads TGTGCCAGCAGGAGGGGTACCTTC. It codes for CASRRGTF.

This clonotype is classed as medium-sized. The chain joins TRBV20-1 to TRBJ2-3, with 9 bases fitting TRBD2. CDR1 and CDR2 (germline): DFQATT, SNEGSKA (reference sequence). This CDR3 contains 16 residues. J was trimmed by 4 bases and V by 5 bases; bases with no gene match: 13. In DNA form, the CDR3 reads TGCAGTGCTCCCAGTGCTAAGGGACTAGCCGCAGATACGCAGTATTTT. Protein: CSAPSAKGLAADTQYF.

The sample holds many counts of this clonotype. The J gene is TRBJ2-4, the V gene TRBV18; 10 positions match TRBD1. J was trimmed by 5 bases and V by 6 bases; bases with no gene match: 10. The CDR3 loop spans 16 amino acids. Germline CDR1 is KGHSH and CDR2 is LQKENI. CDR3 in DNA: TGTGCCAGCTCTCCCCCGACAGGGGGCGATGAAAACATTCAGTACTTC. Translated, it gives CASSPPTGGDENIQYF.

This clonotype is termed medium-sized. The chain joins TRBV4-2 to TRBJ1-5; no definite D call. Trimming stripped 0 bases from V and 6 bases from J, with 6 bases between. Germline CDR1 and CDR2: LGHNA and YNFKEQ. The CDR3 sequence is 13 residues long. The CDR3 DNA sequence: TGTGCCAGCAGCCAAGATCTTCTTCAGCCCCAGCATTTT. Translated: CASSQDLLQPQHF.

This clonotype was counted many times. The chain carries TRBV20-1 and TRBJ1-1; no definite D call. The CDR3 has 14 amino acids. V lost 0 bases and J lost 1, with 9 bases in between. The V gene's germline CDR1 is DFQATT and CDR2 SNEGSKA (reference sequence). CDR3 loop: CSARDSSGNTEAFF. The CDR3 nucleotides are TGCAGTGCTAGAGATAGTTCCGGGAACACTGAAGCTTTCTTT.

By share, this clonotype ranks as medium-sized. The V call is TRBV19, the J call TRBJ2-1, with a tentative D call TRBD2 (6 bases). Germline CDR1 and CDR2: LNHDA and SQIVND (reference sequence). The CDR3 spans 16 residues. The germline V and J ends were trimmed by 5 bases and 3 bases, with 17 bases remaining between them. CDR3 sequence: CASSFELTRSYNEQFF. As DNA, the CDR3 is TGTGCCAGTAGTTTCGAATTGACTAGAAGCTACAATGAGCAGTTCTTC.

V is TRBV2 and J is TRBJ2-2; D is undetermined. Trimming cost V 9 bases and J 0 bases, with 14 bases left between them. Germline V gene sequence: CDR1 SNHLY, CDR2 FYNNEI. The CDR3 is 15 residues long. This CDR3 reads CASSRLSPNTGELFF. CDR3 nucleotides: TGTGCCAGTAGCCGGCTGTCCCCGAACACCGGGGAGCTGTTTTTT.

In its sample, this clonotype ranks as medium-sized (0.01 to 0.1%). In nucleotides, the CDR3 is TGTGCCAGCAGTGGTAACGGGCCCTCCTACGAGCAGTACTTC. Its translation: CASSGNGPSYEQYF. The chain couples TRBV27 to TRBJ2-7; D unclear. The germline CDR1 and CDR2 sequences are MNHEY and SMNVEV (reference sequence). V was pared by 5 bases and J by 0 bases, with 11 bases between. The CDR3 length is 14 residues.

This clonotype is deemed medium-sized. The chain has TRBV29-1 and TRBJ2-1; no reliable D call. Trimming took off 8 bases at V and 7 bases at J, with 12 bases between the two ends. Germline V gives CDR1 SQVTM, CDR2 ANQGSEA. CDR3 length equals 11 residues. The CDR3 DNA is TGCAGCCCCAAGAAGGGTAATGAGCAGTTCTTC. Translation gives CSPKKGNEQFF.

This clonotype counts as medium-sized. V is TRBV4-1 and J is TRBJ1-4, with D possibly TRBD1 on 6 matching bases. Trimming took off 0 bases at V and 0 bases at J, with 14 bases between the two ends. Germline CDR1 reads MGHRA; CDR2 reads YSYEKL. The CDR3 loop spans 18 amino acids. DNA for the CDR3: TGCGCCAGCAGCCAAGATACAGGGTTTAGGTCAACTAATGAAAAACTGTTTTTT. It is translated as CASSQDTGFRSTNEKLFF.

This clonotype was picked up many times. The CDR3 spells CASTFNLGANTGELFF. CDR3 sequence (DNA): TGTGCCAGCACCTTTAACCTGGGAGCGAACACCGGGGAGCTGTTTTTT. The chain couples TRBV27 to TRBJ2-2, with D perhaps matching TRBD2 (5 bases). Germline CDR1 is MNHEY and CDR2 is SMNVEV (reference sequence). The CDR3 is made up of 16 amino acids. V was clipped by 7 bases and J by 0 bases, with 15 bases between them.

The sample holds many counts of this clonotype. CDR3 nucleotide sequence: TGTGCCAGCAGCCGGTCCGGGACTAGCGGGAGGGCATCAGGGGAAAACATTCAGTACTTC. This gives the protein CASSRSGTSGRASGENIQYF. The genes are TRBV7-3 and TRBJ2-4, with TRBD2 identical over 16 bases. Germline values: CDR1 SGHTA, CDR2 FQGTGA. CDR3 length: 20 amino acids. V lost 5 bases and J lost 5; bases outside the gene matches: 15.

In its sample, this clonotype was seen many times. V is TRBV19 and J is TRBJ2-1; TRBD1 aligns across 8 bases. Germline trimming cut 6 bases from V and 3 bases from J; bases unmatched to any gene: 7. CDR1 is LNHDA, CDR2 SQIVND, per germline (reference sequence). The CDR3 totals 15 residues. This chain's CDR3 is CASSSVTGGYNEQFF. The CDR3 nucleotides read TGTGCCAGTAGCTCGGTAACAGGGGGCTACAATGAGCAGTTCTTC.